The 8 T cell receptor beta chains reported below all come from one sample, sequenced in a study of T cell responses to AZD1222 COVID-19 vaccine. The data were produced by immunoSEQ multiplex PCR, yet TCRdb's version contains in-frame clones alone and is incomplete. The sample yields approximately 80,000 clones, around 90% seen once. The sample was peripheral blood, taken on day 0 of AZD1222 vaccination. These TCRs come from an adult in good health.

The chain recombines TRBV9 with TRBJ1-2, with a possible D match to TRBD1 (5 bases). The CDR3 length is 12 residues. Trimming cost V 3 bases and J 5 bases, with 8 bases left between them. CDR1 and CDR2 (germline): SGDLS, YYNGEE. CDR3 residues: CASSETAYGYTF. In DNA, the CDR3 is TGTGCCAGCAGCGAGACAGCGTATGGCTACACCTTC.

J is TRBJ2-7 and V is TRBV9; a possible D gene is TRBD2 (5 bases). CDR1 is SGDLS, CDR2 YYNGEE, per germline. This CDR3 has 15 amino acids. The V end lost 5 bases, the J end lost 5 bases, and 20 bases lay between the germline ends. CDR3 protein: CASSSTGSPRNEQYF. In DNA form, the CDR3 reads TGTGCCAGCAGTTCTACGGGATCCCCACGCAACGAGCAGTACTTC.

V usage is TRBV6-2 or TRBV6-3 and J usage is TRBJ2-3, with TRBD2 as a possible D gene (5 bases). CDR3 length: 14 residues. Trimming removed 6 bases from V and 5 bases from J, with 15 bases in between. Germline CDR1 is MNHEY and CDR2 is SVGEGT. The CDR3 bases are TGTGCCAGCAGCGGAGGTTCCCCGTTAGATACGCAGTATTTT. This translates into CASSGGSPLDTQYF.

DNA of the CDR3: TGTGCCAGCAGAGGACAGGGGCTGGCTTTCTTT. Amino acid sequence: CASRGQGLAFF. The chain links TRBV25-1 to TRBJ1-1; 9 bases agree with TRBD1. V was clipped by 6 bases and J by 11 bases; unmatched bases: 4. The CDR3 covers 11 residues. Germline-derived CDR1 and CDR2 are MGHDK and SYGVNS. The full variable domain, its missing parts supplied by reference TRBV25-1 and TRBJ1-1, is EADIYQTPRYLVIGTGKKITLECSQTMGHDKMYWYQQDPGMELHLIHYSYGVNSTEKGDLSSESTVSRIRTEHFPLTLESARPSHTSQYLCASRGQGLAFFGQGTRLTVV.

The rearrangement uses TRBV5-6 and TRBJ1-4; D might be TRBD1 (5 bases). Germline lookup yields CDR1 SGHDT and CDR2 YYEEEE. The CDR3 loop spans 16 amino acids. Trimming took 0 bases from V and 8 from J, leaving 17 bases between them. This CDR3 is CASSLAGAGGGEKLFF. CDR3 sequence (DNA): TGTGCCAGCAGCTTGGCCGGGGCAGGAGGTGGGGAAAAACTGTTTTTT.

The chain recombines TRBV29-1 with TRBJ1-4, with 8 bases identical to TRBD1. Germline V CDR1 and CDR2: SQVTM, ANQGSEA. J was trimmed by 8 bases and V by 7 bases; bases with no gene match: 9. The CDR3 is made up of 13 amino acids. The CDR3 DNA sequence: TGCAGCGCCGTGACAGGGGCAGGAGAAAAACTGTTTTTT. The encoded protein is CSAVTGAGEKLFF.

The CDR3, as DNA: TGTGCCAGCAGCGTGGGGGCGGCAGGCTCACCCCTCCACTTT. Protein product: CASSVGAAGSPLHF. The rearrangement joins TRBV9 to TRBJ1-6; possibly TRBD1 for D (6 bases). Germline loops: CDR1 SGDLS, CDR2 YYNGEE. Trimming cost V 2 bases and J 10 bases, with 13 bases left between them. The length of the CDR3 is 14 residues.

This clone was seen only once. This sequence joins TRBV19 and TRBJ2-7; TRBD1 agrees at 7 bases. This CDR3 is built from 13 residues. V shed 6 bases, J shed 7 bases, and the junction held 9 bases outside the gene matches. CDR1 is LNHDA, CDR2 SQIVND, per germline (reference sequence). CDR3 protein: CASSPQIQGEQYF. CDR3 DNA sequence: TGTGCCAGTAGCCCTCAGATACAGGGGGAGCAGTACTTC.